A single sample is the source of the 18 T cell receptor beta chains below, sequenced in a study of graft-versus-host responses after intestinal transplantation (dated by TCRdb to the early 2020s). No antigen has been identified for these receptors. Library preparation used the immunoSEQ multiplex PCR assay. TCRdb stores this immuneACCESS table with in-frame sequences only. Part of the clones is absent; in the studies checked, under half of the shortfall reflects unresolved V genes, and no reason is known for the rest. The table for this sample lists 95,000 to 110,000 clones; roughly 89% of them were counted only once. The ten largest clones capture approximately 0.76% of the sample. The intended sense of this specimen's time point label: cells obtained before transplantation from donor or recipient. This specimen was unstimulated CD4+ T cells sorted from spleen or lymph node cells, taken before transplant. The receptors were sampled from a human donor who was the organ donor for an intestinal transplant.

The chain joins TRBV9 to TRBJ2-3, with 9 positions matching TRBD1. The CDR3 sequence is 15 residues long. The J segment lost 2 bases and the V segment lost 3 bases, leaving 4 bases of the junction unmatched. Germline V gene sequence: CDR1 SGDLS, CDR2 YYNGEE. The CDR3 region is CASSDRGLSTDTQYF. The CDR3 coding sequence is TGTGCCAGCAGCGACAGGGGGCTTTCCACAGATACGCAGTATTTT. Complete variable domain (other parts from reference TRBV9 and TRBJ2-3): DSGVTQTPKHLITATGQRVTLRCSPRSGDLSVYWYQQSLDQGLQFLIQYYNGEERAKGNILERFSAQQFPDLHSELNLSSLELGDSALYFCASSDRGLSTDTQYFGPGTRLTVL.

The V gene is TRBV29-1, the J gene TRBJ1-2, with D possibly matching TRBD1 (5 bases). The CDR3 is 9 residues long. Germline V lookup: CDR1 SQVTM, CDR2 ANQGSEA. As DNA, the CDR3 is TGCGGGACTTCCTATGGCTACACCTTC. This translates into CGTSYGYTF.

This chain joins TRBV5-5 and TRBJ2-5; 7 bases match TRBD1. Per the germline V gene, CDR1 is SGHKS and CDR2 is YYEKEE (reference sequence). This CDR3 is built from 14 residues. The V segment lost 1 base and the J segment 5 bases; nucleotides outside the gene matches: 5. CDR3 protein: CASSLTGVRETQYF. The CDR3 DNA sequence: TGTGCCAGCAGCTTGACAGGGGTTCGGGAGACCCAGTACTTC.

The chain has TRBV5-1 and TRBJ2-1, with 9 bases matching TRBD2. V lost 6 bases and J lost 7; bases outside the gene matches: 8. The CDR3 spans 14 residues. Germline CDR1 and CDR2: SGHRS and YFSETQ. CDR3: CASTKREVVNEQFF. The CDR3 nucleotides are TGCGCCAGCACGAAGCGGGAGGTAGTTAATGAGCAGTTCTTC.

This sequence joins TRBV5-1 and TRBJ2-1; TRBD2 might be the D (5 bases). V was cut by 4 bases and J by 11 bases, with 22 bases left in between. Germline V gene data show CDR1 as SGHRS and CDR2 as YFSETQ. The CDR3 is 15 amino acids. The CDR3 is CASSITSGNRLQQFF. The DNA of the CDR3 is TGCGCCAGCAGCATCACGTCGGGGAATAGGTTGCAGCAGTTCTTC.

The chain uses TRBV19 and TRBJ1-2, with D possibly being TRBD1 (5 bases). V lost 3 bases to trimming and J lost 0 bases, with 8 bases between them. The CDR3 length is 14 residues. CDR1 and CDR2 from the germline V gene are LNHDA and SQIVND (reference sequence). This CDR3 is CASSIRTTNYGYTF. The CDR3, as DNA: TGTGCCAGTAGTATCCGGACAACTAACTATGGCTACACCTTC. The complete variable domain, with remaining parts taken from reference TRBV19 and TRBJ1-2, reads DGGITQSPKYLFRKEGQNVTLSCEQNLNHDAMYWYRQDPGQGLRLIYYSQIVNDFQKGDIAEGYSVSREKKESFPLTVTSAQKNPTAFYLCASSIRTTNYGYTFGSGTRLTVV.

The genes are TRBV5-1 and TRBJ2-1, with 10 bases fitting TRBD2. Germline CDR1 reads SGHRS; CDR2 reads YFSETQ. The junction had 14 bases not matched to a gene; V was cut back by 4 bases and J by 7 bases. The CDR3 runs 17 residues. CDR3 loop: CASSLAQAGGPGNEQFF. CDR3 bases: TGCGCCAGCAGCCTGGCGCAAGCGGGAGGGCCAGGGAATGAGCAGTTCTTC.

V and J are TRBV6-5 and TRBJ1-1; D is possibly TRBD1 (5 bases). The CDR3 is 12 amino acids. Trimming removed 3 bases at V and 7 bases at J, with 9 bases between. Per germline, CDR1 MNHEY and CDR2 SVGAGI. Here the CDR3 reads CASSYWGNEAFF. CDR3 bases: TGTGCCAGCAGTTATTGGGGGAATGAAGCTTTCTTT.

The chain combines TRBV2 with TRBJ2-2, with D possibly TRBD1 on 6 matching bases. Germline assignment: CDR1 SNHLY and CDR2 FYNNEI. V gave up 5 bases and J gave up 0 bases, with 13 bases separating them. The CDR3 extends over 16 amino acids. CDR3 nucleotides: TGTGCCAGCAGTCCGCAGGGGACCGCGAACACCGGGGAGCTGTTTTTT. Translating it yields CASSPQGTANTGELFF.

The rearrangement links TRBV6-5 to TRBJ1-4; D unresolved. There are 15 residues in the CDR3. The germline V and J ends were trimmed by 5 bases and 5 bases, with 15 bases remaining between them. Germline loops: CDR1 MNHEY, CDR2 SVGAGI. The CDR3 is CASSGQDRTNEKLFF. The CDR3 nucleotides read TGTGCCAGCAGTGGTCAGGATAGGACGAATGAAAAACTGTTTTTT.

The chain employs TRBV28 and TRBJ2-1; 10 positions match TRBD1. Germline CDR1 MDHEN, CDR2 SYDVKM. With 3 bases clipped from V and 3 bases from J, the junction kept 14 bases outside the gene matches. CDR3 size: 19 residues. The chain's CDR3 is CASSFSPNKGQGIYNEQFF. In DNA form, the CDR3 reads TGTGCCAGCAGTTTCTCACCTAACAAGGGACAGGGGATCTACAATGAGCAGTTCTTC. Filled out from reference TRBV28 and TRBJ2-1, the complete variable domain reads DVKVTQSSRYLVKRTGEKVFLECVQDMDHENMFWYRQDPGLGLRLIYFSYDVKMKEKGDIPEGYSVSREKKERFSLILESASTNQTSMYLCASSFSPNKGQGIYNEQFFGPGTRLTVL.

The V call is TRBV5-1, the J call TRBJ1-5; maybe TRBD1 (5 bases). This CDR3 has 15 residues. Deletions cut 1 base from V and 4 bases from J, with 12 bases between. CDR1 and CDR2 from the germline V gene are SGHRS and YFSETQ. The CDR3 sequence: CASSLSGSRNQPQHF. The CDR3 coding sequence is TGCGCCAGCAGCTTGTCAGGGTCTCGGAATCAGCCCCAGCATTTT.

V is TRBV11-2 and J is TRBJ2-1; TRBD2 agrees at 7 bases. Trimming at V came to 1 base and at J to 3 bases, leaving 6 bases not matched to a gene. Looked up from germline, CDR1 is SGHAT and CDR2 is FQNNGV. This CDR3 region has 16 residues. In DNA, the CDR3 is TGTGCCAGCAGCTTAGTCCGCGGGAGCTACTACAATGAGCAGTTCTTC. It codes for CASSLVRGSYYNEQFF.

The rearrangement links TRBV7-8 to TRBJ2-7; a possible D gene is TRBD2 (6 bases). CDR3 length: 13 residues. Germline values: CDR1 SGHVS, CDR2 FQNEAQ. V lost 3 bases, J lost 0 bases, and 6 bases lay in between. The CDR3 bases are TGTGCCAGCAGCTTCGGGGGCTCCTACGAGCAGTACTTC. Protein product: CASSFGGSYEQYF.

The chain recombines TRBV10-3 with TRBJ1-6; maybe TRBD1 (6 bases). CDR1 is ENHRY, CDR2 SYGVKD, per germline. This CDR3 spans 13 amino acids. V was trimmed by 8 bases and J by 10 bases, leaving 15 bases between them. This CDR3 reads CAIGRTDTSPLHF. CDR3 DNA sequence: TGTGCCATCGGGAGGACAGACACCTCACCCCTCCACTTT.

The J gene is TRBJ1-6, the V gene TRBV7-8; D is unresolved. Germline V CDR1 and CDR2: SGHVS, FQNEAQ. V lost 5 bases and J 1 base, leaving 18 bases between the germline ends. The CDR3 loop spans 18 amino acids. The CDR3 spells CASSPQTRRGSYNSPLHF. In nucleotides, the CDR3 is TGTGCCAGCAGCCCCCAGACTCGTCGGGGTTCCTATAATTCACCCCTCCACTTT.

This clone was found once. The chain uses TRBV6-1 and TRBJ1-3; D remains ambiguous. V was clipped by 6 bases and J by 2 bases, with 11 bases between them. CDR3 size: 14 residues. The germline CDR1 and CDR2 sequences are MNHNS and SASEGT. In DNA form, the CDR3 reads TGTGCCAGCAGAAAAGACGCAACTGGAAACACCATATATTTT. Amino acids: CASRKDATGNTIYF.

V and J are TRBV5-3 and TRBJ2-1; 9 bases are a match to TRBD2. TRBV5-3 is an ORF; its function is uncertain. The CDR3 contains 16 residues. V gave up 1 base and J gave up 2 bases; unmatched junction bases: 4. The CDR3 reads CARSLSSGTTYNEQFF. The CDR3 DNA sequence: TGTGCCAGAAGCTTGTCTAGCGGGACCACCTACAATGAGCAGTTCTTC.